The clone carrying this T cell receptor (beta chain) was detected ten times or more. The target antigen is unknown. This record comes from a study of T cell repertoires in cytomegalovirus infection. The germline V gene has CDR1 SGHTA and CDR2 FQGNSA. This CDR3 contains 12 residues. Trimming took off 3 bases at V and 4 bases at J, with 6 bases between the two ends. In TCRdb, the reads were re-called with MiXCR into one record per CDR3 protein. The sample includes more than 250,000 distinct CDR3 sequences, 25% of them seen just once. The receptor comes from a human donor in good health (CMV status not recorded). Some clones in this sample may be carry-over from other donors' samples. The chain joins TRBV7-2 to TRBJ1-1; D is unclear. The sample was cultured PBMCs, taken from culture after CMV antigen stimulation. The CDR3 nucleotides are TGTGCCAGCAGCTTGGGAGTCACTGAAGCTTTCTTT. Amino acids: CASSLGVTEAFF.